This T cell receptor (beta chain) emerged from a study of blood T cell repertoires in COVID-19. Study overall: PBMCs, B-cell-depleted T cells, or T cells were the source of the cDNA or gDNA that made up the material.

Germline CDR1 and CDR2: MNHEY and SVGEGT. V was pared by 0 bases and J by 3 bases, with 4 bases of the junction left unmatched. The CDR3 length is 15 residues. Method: immunoSEQ multiplex PCR; TCRdb's copy keeps in-frame clones and lacks some. The sample holds 130,000 to 150,000 clones, 80% to 85% seen once. This clonotype was sampled from a human donor in a cohort sampled during active COVID-19. This rearrangement joins TRBV6-2 or TRBV6-3 to TRBJ1-1, with 7 bases aligning to TRBD1. The sample was peripheral blood. The CDR3 region is CASSYSDRLYTEAFF. CDR3 sequence (DNA): TGTGCCAGCAGTTACTCGGACAGGCTTTACACTGAAGCTTTCTTT.